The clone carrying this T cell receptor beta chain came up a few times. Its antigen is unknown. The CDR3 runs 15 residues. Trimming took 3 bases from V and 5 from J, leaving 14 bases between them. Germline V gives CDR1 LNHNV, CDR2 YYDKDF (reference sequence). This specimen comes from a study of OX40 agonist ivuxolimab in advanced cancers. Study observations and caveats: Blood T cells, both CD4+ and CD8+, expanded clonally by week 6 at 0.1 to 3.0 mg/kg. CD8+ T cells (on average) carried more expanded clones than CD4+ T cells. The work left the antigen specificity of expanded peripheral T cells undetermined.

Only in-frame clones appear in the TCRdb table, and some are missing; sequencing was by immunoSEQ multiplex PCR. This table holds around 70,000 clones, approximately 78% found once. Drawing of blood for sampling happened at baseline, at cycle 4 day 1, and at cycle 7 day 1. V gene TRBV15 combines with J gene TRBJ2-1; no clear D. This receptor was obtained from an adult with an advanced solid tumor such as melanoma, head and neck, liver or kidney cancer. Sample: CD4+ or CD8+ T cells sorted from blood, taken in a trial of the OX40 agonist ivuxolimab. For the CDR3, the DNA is TGTGCCACCAGCAGTGCCCGTCTCACCGACAATGAGCAGTTCTTC. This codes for CATSSARLTDNEQFF.